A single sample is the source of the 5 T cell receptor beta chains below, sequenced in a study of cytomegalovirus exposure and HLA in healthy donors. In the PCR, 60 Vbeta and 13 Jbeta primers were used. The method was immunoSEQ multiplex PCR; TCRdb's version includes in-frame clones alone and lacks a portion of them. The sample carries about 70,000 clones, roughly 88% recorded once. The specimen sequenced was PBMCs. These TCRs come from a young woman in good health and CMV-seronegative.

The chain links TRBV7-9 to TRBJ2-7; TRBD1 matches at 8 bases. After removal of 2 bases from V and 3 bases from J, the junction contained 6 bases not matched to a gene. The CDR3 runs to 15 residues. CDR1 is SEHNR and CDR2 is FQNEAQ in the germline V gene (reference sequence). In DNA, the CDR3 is TGTGCCAGCAGCTTAAGACAGGGGAATCACTACGAGCAGTACTTC. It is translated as CASSLRQGNHYEQYF.

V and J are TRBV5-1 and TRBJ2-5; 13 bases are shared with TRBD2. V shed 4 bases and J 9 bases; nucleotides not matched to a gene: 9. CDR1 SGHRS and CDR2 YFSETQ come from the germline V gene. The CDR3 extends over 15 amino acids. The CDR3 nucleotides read TGCGCCAGCAGCACCGGGACTAGCGGGATCTCCCCCCAGTACTTC. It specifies CASSTGTSGISPQYF.

CDR3 nucleotides: TGTGCCAGCAGCCCCTTGACAGGGGCAGAGACCCAGTACTTC. Translated, it gives CASSPLTGAETQYF. The chain combines TRBV5-4 with TRBJ2-5; 8 positions match TRBD1. The CDR3 runs 14 residues. Looked up from germline, CDR1 is SGHNT and CDR2 is YYREEE (reference sequence). The J segment lost 4 bases and the V segment lost 4 bases, leaving 6 bases of the junction unmatched.

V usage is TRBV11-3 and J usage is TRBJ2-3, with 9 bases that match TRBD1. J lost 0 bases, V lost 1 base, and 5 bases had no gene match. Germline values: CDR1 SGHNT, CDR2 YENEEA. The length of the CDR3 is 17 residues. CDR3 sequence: CASSLVPGQGSTDTQYF. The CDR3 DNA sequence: TGTGCCAGCAGCTTAGTTCCGGGACAGGGAAGCACAGATACGCAGTATTTT.

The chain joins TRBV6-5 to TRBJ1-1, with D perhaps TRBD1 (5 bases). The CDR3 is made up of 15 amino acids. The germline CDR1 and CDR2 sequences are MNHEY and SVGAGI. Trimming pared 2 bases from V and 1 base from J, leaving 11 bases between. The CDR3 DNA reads TGTGCCAGCAGTTACGGGGCAGCCACGAACACTGAAGCTTTCTTT. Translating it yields CASSYGAATNTEAFF.